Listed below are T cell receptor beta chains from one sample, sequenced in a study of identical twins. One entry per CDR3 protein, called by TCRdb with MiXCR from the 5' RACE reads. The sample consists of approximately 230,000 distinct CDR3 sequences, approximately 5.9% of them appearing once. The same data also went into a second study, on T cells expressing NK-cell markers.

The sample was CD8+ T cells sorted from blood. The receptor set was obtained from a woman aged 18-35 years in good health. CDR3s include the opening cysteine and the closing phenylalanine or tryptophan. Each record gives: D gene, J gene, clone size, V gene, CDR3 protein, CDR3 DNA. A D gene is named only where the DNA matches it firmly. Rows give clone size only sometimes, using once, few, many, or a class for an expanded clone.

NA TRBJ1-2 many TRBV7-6 CASSTGRAGGYTF TGTGCCAGCAGCACAGGCCGAGCTGGTGGCTACACCTTC
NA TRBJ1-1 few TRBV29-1 CSTSTEAFF TGCAGCACTAGCACTGAAGCTTTCTTT
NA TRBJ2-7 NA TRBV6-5 CASSYSPGSSGYEQYF TGTGCCAGCAGTTACTCACCGGGAAGTAGCGGCTACGAGCAGTACTTC
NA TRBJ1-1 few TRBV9 CASSAGPGVGGHTEAFF TGTGCCAGCAGCGCCGGCCCAGGGGTTGGGGGTCACACTGAAGCTTTCTTT
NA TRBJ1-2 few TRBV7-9 CASSLVDFYGYTF TGTGCCAGCAGCTTAGTAGACTTTTATGGCTACACCTTC
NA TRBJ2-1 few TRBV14 CASSPGPGGGYNEQFF TGTGCCAGCAGCCCTGGACCCGGGGGCGGCTACAATGAGCAGTTCTTC
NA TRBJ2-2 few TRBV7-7 CASSSTSTGELFF TGTGCCAGCAGCTCTACTTCAACCGGGGAGCTGTTTTTT
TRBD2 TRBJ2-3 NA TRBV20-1 CSARPRLAARTDTQYF TGCAGTGCTAGACCCCGGCTAGCGGCACGAACAGATACGCAGTATTTT
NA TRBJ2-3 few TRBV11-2 CASSLVGGPTDTQYF TGTGCCAGCAGCTTAGTTGGGGGACCCACAGATACGCAGTATTTT
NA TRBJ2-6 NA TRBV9 CASTTRGAGANVLTF TGTGCCAGCACAACAAGGGGAGCTGGGGCCAACGTCCTGACTTTC
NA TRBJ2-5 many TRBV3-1 CASSQDDLQETQYF TGTGCCAGCAGCCAAGATGATCTCCAAGAGACCCAGTACTTC
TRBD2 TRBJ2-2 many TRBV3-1 CASSQVGGAGELFF TGTGCCAGCAGCCAAGTCGGGGGGGCCGGGGAGCTGTTTTTT
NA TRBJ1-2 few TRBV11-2 CASTSLGYGYTF TGTGCCAGCACTAGTCTGGGCTATGGCTACACCTTC
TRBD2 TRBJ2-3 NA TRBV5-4 CASTTSPRATDTQYF TGTGCCAGCACGACTAGCCCACGAGCCACAGATACGCAGTATTTT
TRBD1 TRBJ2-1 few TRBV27 CASSLRTGLDNEQFF TGTGCCAGCAGTTTAAGGACAGGGCTGGACAATGAGCAGTTCTTC
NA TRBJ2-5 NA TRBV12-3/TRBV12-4 CASSFDGGAIETQYF TGTGCCAGCAGTTTCGACGGGGGCGCGATAGAGACCCAGTACTTC
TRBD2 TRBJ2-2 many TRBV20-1 CSASPSPWTSGRRNTGELFF TGCAGTGCTAGCCCTTCGCCTTGGACTAGCGGGAGGCGGAACACCGGGGAGCTGTTTTTT
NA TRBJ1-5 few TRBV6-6 CASSYGFEQPQHF TGTGCCAGCAGTTATGGGTTTGAACAGCCCCAGCATTTT
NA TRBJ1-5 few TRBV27 CASSLSSRNQPQHF TGTGCCAGCAGTTTATCGAGCCGCAATCAGCCCCAGCATTTT
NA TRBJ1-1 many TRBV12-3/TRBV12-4 CASSHGVAEAFF TGTGCCAGCAGCCACGGGGTGGCTGAAGCTTTCTTT
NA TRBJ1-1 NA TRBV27 CASSLVGIAEAFF TGTGCCAGCAGTTTAGTCGGGATCGCTGAAGCTTTCTTT
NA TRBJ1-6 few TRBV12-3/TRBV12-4 CASSTSGRGASPLHF TGTGCCAGCAGTACCTCGGGGAGAGGGGCTTCACCCCTCCACTTT
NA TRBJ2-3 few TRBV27 CASSLLAATSTDTQYF TGTGCCAGCAGTTTACTTGCGGCAACTAGCACAGATACGCAGTATTTT
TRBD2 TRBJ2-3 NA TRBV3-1 CASSRLADTDTQYF TGTGCCAGCAGTCGACTAGCGGACACAGATACGCAGTATTTT
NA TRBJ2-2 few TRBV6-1 CASSRRQATGELFF TGTGCCAGCAGCCGTAGACAGGCCACCGGGGAGCTGTTTTTT
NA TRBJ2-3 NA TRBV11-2 CASSASSDTQYF TGTGCCAGCAGCGCCTCTAGTGATACGCAGTATTTT
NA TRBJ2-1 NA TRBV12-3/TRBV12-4 CASSFGGDANEQFF TGTGCCAGCAGTTTCGGAGGGGATGCCAATGAGCAGTTCTTC
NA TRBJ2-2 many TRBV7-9 CASSLGGTPGELFF TGTGCCAGCAGCTTAGGGGGTACACCCGGGGAGCTGTTTTTT
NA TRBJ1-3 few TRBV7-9 CASSLVLDTGNTIYF TGTGCCAGCAGCTTAGTCCTCGACACTGGAAACACCATATATTTT
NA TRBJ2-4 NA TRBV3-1 CASSQARGSSVNIQYF TGTGCCAGCAGCCAAGCCAGGGGTAGTTCAGTAAACATTCAGTACTTC
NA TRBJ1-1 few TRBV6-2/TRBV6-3 CASSFPGEGATEAFF TGTGCCAGCAGTTTTCCAGGGGAGGGTGCCACTGAAGCTTTCTTT
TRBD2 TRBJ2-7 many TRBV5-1 CASSFSGGHAYEQYF TGCGCCAGCAGCTTTAGCGGGGGTCACGCCTACGAGCAGTACTTC
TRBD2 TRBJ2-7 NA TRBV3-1 CASRGVAGDSYEQYF TGTGCCAGCAGGGGGGTAGCGGGAGATTCTTACGAGCAGTACTTC
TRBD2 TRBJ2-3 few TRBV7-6 CASRLSGGPTDTQYF TGTGCCAGCAGACTAAGCGGGGGCCCCACAGATACGCAGTATTTT
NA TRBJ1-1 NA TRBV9 CASSVVRSDTEAFF TGTGCCAGCAGCGTAGTCAGGTCTGACACTGAAGCTTTCTTT
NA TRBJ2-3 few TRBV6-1 CASSEYYRITDTQYF TGTGCCAGCAGTGAATACTACCGAATCACAGATACGCAGTATTTT
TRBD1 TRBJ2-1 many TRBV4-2 CASSQDEGQTLYNEQFF TGTGCCAGCAGCCAAGATGAGGGACAGACACTCTACAATGAGCAGTTCTTC
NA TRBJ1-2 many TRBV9 CASKDVQGYTF TGTGCCAGCAAAGACGTCCAGGGCTACACCTTC